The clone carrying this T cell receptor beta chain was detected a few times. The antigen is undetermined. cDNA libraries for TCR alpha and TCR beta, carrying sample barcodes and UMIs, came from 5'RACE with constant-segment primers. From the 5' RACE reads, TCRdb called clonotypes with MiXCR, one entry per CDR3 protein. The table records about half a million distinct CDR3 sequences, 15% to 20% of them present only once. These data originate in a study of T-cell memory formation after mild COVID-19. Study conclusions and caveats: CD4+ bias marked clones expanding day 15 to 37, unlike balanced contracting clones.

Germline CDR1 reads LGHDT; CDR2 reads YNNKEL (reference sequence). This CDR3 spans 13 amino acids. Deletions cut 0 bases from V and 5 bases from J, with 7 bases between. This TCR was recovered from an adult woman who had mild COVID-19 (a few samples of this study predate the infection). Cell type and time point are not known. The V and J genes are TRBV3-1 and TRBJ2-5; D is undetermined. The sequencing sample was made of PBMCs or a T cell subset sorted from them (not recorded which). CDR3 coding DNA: TGTGCCAGCAGCCAAGATCGGGCCGAGACCCAGTACTTC. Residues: CASSQDRAETQYF.